This TCR beta chain emerged from a study of T cell repertoires in cytomegalovirus infection. About the research overall: Recently identified HLA-C-restricted CMV epitopes were used, and well-studied HLA-B-restricted CMV epitopes were used as well. Signatures in public TCR beta sequences pointed to both CMV infection and matching HLA type.

The CDR3 consists of 17 residues. Unmatched junction bases numbered 13, after V lost 8 bases and J lost 8 bases. Per the germline V gene, CDR1 is KGHDR and CDR2 is SFDVKD. This clonotype has only a few counts. Its antigen remains unidentified. Each CDR3 protein is one row after TCRdb ran MiXCR on the reads. Among some 800,000 distinct CDR3 sequences, 29% were seen once, and the ten largest hold around 13%. The receptor comes from a human donor in good health (CMV status not recorded). Some clones in this sample may be carry-over from other donors' samples. The material sequenced was cultured CD8+ T cells from PBMCs, taken from culture after CMV antigen stimulation. J is TRBJ2-1 and V is TRBV24-1, with 14 bases matching TRBD2. The CDR3 reads CATTSTSGGAGLYEQFF. The DNA of the CDR3 is TGTGCCACCACCTCGACTAGCGGGGGGGCGGGTTTGTATGAGCAGTTCTTC.